The clone carrying this TCR beta chain occurred a few times. The record originates from a study of T cell repertoires in cytomegalovirus infection. TCRdb ran MiXCR on the reads and lists one entry per CDR3 protein. The profile shows around 450,000 distinct CDR3 sequences, approximately 32% of them singletons. This CDR3 spans 14 amino acids. CDR1 and CDR2 from the germline V gene are MNHGY and SAAAGT. V trimming: 5 bases; J trimming: 8 bases; junction bases outside the gene matches: 7. The V call is TRBV6-8, the J call TRBJ1-2; the match to TRBD1 covers 11 bases. The sequenced sample was PBMCs. The sequence came from a human donor in good health (CMV status not recorded). Some clones in this sample may be carry-over from other donors' samples. The CDR3 DNA sequence: TGTGCCAGCAGTGCGGGACAGGGGGGAGAAGGCTACACCTTC. Translating it yields CASSAGQGGEGYTF.